This note documents a single T cell receptor (beta chain) sequence. Its antigen is undetermined. This sample is drawn from a study of T cell responses to AZD1222 COVID-19 vaccine. Overall study findings and caveats: Just a handful of AZD1222 recipients tested seropositive at baseline. Dominant at 160-218 and 743-854, vaccine-associated CD4 TCRs also spanned spike. Repertoires were collected only later (after the peak T cell response had occurred).

In germline, CDR1 is SGHTA, CDR2 FQGNSA. The CDR3 is 11 amino acids. Trimming took off 3 bases at V and 9 bases at J, with 6 bases between the two ends. Profiling relied on immunoSEQ multiplex PCR, and the TCRdb table lists in-frame clones only, not all of them. The sample lists around 100,000 clones, over 80% occurring once. This clonotype originated in an adult in good health. V usage is TRBV7-2 and J usage is TRBJ2-1; D gene unclear. The specimen was peripheral blood, collected on day 0 of AZD1222 vaccination. CDR3 bases: TGTGCCAGCAGCTTCTCGGGTGAGCAGTTCTTC. It encodes CASSFSGEQFF.